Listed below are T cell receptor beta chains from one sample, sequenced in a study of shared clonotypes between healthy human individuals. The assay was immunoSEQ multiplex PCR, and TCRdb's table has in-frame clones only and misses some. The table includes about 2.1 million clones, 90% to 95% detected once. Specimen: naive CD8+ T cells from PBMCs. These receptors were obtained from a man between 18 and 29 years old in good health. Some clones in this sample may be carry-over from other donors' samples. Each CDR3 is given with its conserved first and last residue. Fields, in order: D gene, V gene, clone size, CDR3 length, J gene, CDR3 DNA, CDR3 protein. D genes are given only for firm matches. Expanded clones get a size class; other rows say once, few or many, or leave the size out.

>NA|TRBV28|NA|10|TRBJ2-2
TGTGCCAGCGGCGGGGGGGAGCTGTTTTTT
CASGGGELFF
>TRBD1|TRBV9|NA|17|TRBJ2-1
TGTGCCAGCAGCCCTCACGGACAGGGGGGGGCACGCAATGAGCAGTTCTTC
CASSPHGQGGARNEQFF
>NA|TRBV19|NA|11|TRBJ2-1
TGTGCCAGTGGTAACTACAATGAGCAGTTCTTC
CASGNYNEQFF
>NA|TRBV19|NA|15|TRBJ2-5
TGTGCCAGTAGTATAGACAGGGAGGCCCAAGAGACCCAGTACTTC
CASSIDREAQETQYF
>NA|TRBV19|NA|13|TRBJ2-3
TGTGCCAGTAGTATAGTAGGCACAGATACGCAGTATTTT
CASSIVGTDTQYF
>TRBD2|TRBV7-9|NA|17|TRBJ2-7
TGTGCCAGCAGCCCCCGCAGGCTAGCGGGAGGGCCAGGTGAGCAGTACTTC
CASSPRRLAGGPGEQYF
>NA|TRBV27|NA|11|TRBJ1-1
TGCCACACCAGGGGGAACACTGAAGCTTTCTTT
CHTRGNTEAFF
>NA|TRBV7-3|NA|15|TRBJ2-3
TGTGCCAGCAGCCCAAGGGGCAGCTACACAGATACGCAGTATTTT
CASSPRGSYTDTQYF
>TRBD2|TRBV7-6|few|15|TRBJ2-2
TGTGCCAGCAGCATGACTAGCGGGGGCGGCGGGGAGCTGTTTTTT
CASSMTSGGGGELFF
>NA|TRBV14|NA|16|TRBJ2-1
TGTGCCAGCAGCCGCCGGAGACTCAGCCATGGGGATGAGCAGTTCTTC
CASSRRRLSHGDEQFF
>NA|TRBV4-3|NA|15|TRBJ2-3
TGCGCCAGCAGCCAAGTTAGGGGGGCCGTATATACGCAGTATTTT
CASSQVRGAVYTQYF
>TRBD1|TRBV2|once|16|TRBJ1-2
TGTGCCAGCAGGGGGACAGCTCCTATTTCTAACTATGGCTACACCTTC
CASRGTAPISNYGYTF
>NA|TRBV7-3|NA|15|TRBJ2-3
TGTGCCAGCAGCTTAACTAGCGCGACCACAGATACGCAGTATTTT
CASSLTSATTDTQYF
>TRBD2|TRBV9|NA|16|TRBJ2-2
TGTGCCAGCAGGGCAGGGCTAGCGGAGTACACCGGGGAGCTGTTTTTT
CASRAGLAEYTGELFF
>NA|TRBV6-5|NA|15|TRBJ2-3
TGTGCCAGCAGTCGCGGGACTTTTAAAACAGATACGCAGTATTTT
CASSRGTFKTDTQYF
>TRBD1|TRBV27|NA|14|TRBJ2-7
TGTGCCAGTACAGGGGGAACGGGGTACTACGAGCAGTACTTC
CASTGGTGYYEQYF
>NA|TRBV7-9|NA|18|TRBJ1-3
TGTGCCAGCAGCTTTTGGATTACGAACTGGGACTCTGGAAACACCATATATTTT
CASSFWITNWDSGNTIYF
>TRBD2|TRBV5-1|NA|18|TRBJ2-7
TGCGCCAGCAGTTATGAGGCCGCGGGAGGTCCAAGAAACTACGAGCAGTACTTC
CASSYEAAGGPRNYEQYF
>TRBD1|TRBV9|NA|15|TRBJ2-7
TGTGCCAGCAGCGTAGATGGTTCGACAGGGGCCGAGCAGTACTTC
CASSVDGSTGAEQYF
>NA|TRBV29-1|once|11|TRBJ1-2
TGCAGCGTCGACAGCTACTATGGCTACACCTTC
CSVDSYYGYTF
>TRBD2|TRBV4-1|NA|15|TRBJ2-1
TGCGCCAGCAGCACAACTAGCGGGAGCGGCAATGAGCAGTTCTTC
CASSTTSGSGNEQFF
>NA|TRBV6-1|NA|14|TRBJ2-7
TGTGCCAGCAGTGAAAGCGGGTTATCCTACGAGCAGTACTTC
CASSESGLSYEQYF
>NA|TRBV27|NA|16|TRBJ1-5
TGTGCCAGCAGTCAGCTTACTCCACGTAGCAATCAGCCCCAGCATTTT
CASSQLTPRSNQPQHF
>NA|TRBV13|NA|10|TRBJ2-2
TGTGCCAGCATCGGCGGGGAGCTGTTTTTT
CASIGGELFF
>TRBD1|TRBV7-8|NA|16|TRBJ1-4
TGTGCCAGCAGCGAGGGGACAGCGGTTGCGAGTGAAAAACTGTTTTTT
CASSEGTAVASEKLFF
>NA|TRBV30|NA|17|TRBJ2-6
TGTGCCTGGAGGAACCCCTACTCTCCCACTGGGGCCAACGTCCTGACTTTC
CAWRNPYSPTGANVLTF
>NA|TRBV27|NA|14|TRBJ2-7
TGTGCCAGCAGTGCCCGACAAGGAGGCTACGAGCAGTACTTC
CASSARQGGYEQYF
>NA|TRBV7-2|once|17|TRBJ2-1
TGTGCCAGCAGCTTAAACGGCGGGCCTAGCTCCTACAATGAGCAGTTCTTC
CASSLNGGPSSYNEQFF
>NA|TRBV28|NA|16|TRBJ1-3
TGTGCCAGCAGTTTGACGGGTCTTCGAAGTGGAAACACCATATATTTT
CASSLTGLRSGNTIYF
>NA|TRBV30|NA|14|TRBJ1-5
TGTGCCTGGAGTGTAGCGGGCACGGATCAGCCCCAGCATTTT
CAWSVAGTDQPQHF
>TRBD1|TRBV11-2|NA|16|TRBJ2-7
TGTGCCAGCAGCTTCCTTTATACAGGGGACTCCTACGAGCAGTACTTC
CASSFLYTGDSYEQYF
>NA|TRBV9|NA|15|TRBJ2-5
TGTGCCAGCAGCGAGGCTCCGGGACATCAAGAGACCCAGTACTTC
CASSEAPGHQETQYF
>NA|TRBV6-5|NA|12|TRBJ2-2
TGTGCCAGCAGTTATGGCATCGGGGAGCTGTTTTTT
CASSYGIGELFF
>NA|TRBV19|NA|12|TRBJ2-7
TGTGCCAGTAGTAACACCTACTACGAGCAGTACTTC
CASSNTYYEQYF
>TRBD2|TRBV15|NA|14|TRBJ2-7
TGTGCCACCAGTGCGGGAGTGGGGCCCTACGAGCAGTACTTC
CATSAGVGPYEQYF
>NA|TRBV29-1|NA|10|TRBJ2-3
TGCAGCGTCCGCACAGATACGCAGTATTTT
CSVRTDTQYF
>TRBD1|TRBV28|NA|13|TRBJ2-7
TGTGCCAGCACCCGGGACAGGGGGCTCGAGCAGTACTTC
CASTRDRGLEQYF
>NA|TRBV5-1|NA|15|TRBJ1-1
TGCGCCAGCAGCTTGGCCCCTTTTGGGTACACTGAAGCTTTCTTT
CASSLAPFGYTEAFF
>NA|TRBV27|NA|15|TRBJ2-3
TGTGCCAGCAGCTTGACTAGGGGGGCCACAGATACGCAGTATTTT
CASSLTRGATDTQYF
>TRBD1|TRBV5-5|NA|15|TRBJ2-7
TGTGCCAGCAGCTCCTCCGGGACAGGCCACTACGAGCAGTACTTC
CASSSSGTGHYEQYF
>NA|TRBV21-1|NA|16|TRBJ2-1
TGTGCCAGCAGCAAAGCTGGGGGGACTAGGGGGTATGAGCAGTTCTTC
CASSKAGGTRGYEQFF
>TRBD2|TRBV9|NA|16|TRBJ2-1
TGTGCCAGCAGCGTAGCGGTAGCGGGAGGTTACAATGAGCAGTTCTTC
CASSVAVAGGYNEQFF
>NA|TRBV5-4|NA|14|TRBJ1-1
TGTGCCAGCAGCCTTAATTGGCCGAACACTGAAGCTTTCTTT
CASSLNWPNTEAFF
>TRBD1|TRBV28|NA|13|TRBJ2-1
TGTGCCAGCAGTTGGGACAGACGCAATGAGCAGTTCTTC
CASSWDRRNEQFF
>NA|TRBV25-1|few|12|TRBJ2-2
TGTGCCAGTAGTTTTTGGTCCGGGGAGCTGTTTTTT
CASSFWSGELFF
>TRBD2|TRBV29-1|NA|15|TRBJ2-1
TGCAGCGTTATCGGGATAGCGGGATTCTACAATGAGCAGTTCTTC
CSVIGIAGFYNEQFF
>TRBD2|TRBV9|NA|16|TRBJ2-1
TGTGCCAGCAGCGTCGGTAGCGGGAACTCCTACAATGAGCAGTTCTTC
CASSVGSGNSYNEQFF
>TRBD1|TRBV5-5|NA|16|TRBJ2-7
TGTGCCAGCAGGGTAGATACCGGGACAGGGCGATACGAGCAGTACTTC
CASRVDTGTGRYEQYF
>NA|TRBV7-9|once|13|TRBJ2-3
TGTGCCAGCAGCTTTTCGTTACCAGATACGCAGTATTTT
CASSFSLPDTQYF
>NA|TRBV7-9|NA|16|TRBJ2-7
TGTGCCAGCAGCTCAGCTAAGGGAGTTGGCTCCTACGAGCAGTACTTC
CASSSAKGVGSYEQYF
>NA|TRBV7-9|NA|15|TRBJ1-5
TGTGCCAGCAGCCCTCAGGGAGATAGCAATCAGCCCCAGCATTTT
CASSPQGDSNQPQHF
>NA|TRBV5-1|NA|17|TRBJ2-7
TGCGCCAGCAGCTTCGGGCATGGAGGGCTGAACTCCTACGAGCAGTACTTC
CASSFGHGGLNSYEQYF
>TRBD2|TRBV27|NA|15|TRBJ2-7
TGTGCCAGCAGTTCGAAACTAGCGGGAGGATACGAGCAGTACTTC
CASSSKLAGGYEQYF
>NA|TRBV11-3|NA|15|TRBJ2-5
TGTGCCAGCAGCTCCTGGGTTGGCGGCCAAGAGACCCAGTACTTC
CASSSWVGGQETQYF
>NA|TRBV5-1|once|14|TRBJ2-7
TGCGCCAGCAGCTTGGTTGCCGCCTCCTACGAGCAGTACTTC
CASSLVAASYEQYF